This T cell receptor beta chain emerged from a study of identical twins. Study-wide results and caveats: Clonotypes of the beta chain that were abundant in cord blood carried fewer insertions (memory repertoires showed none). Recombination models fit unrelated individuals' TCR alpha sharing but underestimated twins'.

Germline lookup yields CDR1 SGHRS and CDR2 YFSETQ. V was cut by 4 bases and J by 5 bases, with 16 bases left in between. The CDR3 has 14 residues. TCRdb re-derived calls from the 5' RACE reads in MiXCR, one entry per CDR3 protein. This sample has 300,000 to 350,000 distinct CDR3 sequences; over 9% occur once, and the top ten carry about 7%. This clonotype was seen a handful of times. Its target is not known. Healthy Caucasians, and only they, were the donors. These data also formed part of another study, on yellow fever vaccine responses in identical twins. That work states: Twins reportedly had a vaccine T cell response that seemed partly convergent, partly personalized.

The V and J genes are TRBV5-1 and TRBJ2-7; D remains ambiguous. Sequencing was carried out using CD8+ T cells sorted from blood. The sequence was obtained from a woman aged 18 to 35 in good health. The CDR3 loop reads CASSLINSRDEQYF. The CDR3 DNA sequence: TGCGCCAGCAGCCTGATTAACAGCCGGGACGAGCAGTACTTC. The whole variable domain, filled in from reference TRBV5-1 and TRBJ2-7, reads KAGVTQTPRYLIKTRGQQVTLSCSPISGHRSVSWYQQTPGQGLQFLFEYFSETQRNKGNFPGRFSGRQFSNSRSEMNVSTLELGDSALYLCASSLINSRDEQYFGPGTRLTVT.